Listed here are 19 T cell receptor beta chains from one sample, sequenced in a study of T cell responses to AZD1222 COVID-19 vaccine. The table came from immunoSEQ multiplex PCR; TCRdb's copy has only in-frame clones and leaves some out. Of 150,000 to 200,000 clones listed, around 90% are singletons. Sequenced here: peripheral blood, sampled 28 days after the second AZD1222 dose. The receptors were gathered from an adult who received the AZD1222 COVID-19 vaccine.

This clone appeared a single time. The V and J genes are TRBV15 and TRBJ2-5, with 7 bases aligning to TRBD1. The V and J ends lost 5 bases and 3 bases, in that order; junction bases with no gene match: 0. Germline V gene data show CDR1 as LNHNV and CDR2 as YYDKDF (reference sequence). The CDR3 loop spans 12 amino acids. The CDR3, as DNA: TGTGCCACCAGCGGGACAGAAGAGACCCAGTACTTC. It is translated as CATSGTEETQYF.

The V gene is TRBV11-2, the J gene TRBJ2-7; TRBD1 is a possible D gene (6 bases). Trimming cost V 4 bases and J 2 bases, with 15 bases left between them. The CDR3 covers 15 residues. Germline CDR1 reads SGHAT; CDR2 reads FQNNGV. The CDR3 is CASSSETGYTYEQYF. CDR3 nucleotide sequence: TGTGCCAGCAGCTCAGAGACAGGTTACACCTACGAGCAGTACTTC.

The chain carries TRBV29-1 and TRBJ2-3; TRBD2 matches at 9 bases. The CDR3 totals 14 residues. The V and J ends lost 4 bases and 4 bases, in that order; junction bases with no gene match: 6. The germline V gene encodes CDR1 SQVTM and CDR2 ANQGSEA. DNA of the CDR3: TGCAGCGTTGTGATTGGCGGGGGGGCAGATACGCAGTATTTT. It is translated as CSVVIGGGADTQYF.

The chain employs TRBV5-5 and TRBJ1-5; D uncertain. The CDR3 loop spans 15 amino acids. The V gene's germline CDR1 is SGHKS and CDR2 YYEKEE (reference sequence). V lost 3 bases, J lost 0 bases, and 10 bases lay in between. CDR3 region: CASSWHGYSNQPQHF. CDR3 bases: TGTGCCAGCAGCTGGCACGGGTATAGCAATCAGCCCCAGCATTTT.

The chain recombines TRBV5-3 with TRBJ2-1; D call uncertain. TRBV5-3 is marked as an open reading frame, function uncertain. This CDR3 has 12 residues. V lost 4 bases, J lost 10 bases, and 12 bases lay in between. CDR3: CARSLHRTEQFF. The CDR3, as DNA: TGTGCCAGAAGCCTCCACAGAACCGAGCAGTTCTTC.

The rearrangement links TRBV18 to TRBJ2-7; tentatively, D is TRBD1 (6 bases). V lost 3 bases, J lost 6 bases, and 21 bases lay in between. This CDR3 is built from 16 residues. Germline V gene sequence: CDR1 KGHSH, CDR2 LQKENI. CDR3 amino acids: CASSPESSDRPSEQYF. The CDR3 coding sequence is TGTGCCAGCTCACCCGAAAGTAGCGACAGGCCCTCCGAGCAGTACTTC. Full variable domain (missing parts from reference TRBV18 and TRBJ2-7): NAGVMQNPRHLVRRRGQEARLRCSPMKGHSHVYWYRQLPEEGLKFMVYLQKENIIDESGMPKERFSAEFPKEGPSILRIQQVVRGDSAAYFCASSPESSDRPSEQYFGPGTRLTVT.

The V and J genes are TRBV2 and TRBJ2-1, with D tentatively TRBD2 (6 bases). With 5 bases removed from V and 7 bases from J, the gap between germline ends came to 15 bases. This CDR3 is 14 amino acids long. Germline CDR1 SNHLY, CDR2 FYNNEI. CDR3 bases: TGTGCCAGCAGTATGTCAGCGGGCGGTAATGAGCAGTTCTTC. Protein: CASSMSAGGNEQFF.

The rearrangement joins TRBV6-1 to TRBJ2-3; 9 nucleotides align to TRBD2. V trimming: 3 bases; J trimming: 6 bases; junction bases outside the gene matches: 10. The CDR3 length is 16 residues. The germline V gene has CDR1 MNHNS and CDR2 SASEGT. CDR3: CASSELGGGAVDTQYF. The CDR3 DNA sequence: TGTGCCAGCAGTGAGCTGGGCGGGGGGGCCGTTGATACGCAGTATTTT.

This chain uses TRBV10-2 with TRBJ1-6; TRBD1 is a possible D gene (6 bases). CDR1 WSHSY and CDR2 SAAADI come from the germline V gene. V dropped 7 bases and J dropped 10 bases, with 11 bases sitting between them. The CDR3 spans 12 residues. The CDR3 nucleotides are TGCGCCAGCACAGGGGCTGGGTCACCCCTCCACTTT. Translating it yields CASTGAGSPLHF.

The rearrangement joins TRBV2 to TRBJ1-5; tentative D call: TRBD1 (6 bases). Germline-derived CDR1 and CDR2 are SNHLY and FYNNEI. Trimming shortened V by 4 bases and J by 3 bases, and 13 bases separated the two germline ends. The CDR3 contains 15 residues. The CDR3 here is CASSAFRGPNQPQHF. CDR3 coding DNA: TGTGCCAGCAGTGCTTTTCGGGGGCCCAATCAGCCCCAGCATTTT.

The V gene is TRBV4-2, the J gene TRBJ1-2; D gene ambiguous. The CDR3 length is 12 residues. Trimming shortened V by 4 bases and J by 7 bases, and 10 bases separated the two germline ends. The germline gives CDR1 LGHNA, CDR2 YNFKEQ. CDR3 amino acids: CASSPWGTGYTF. CDR3 DNA sequence: TGTGCCAGCAGCCCTTGGGGTACTGGCTACACCTTC.

This clone was observed once. The rearrangement uses TRBV7-2 and TRBJ2-1; perhaps TRBD1 as D (5 bases). With 1 base removed from V and 6 bases from J, the gap between germline ends came to 10 bases. This CDR3 has 14 amino acids. Germline V gene sequence: CDR1 SGHTA, CDR2 FQGNSA. The CDR3 here is CASSLGRQPNEQFF. In DNA form, the CDR3 reads TGTGCCAGCAGCTTAGGGAGACAGCCCAATGAGCAGTTCTTC.

The rearrangement joins TRBV27 to TRBJ1-3; unclear D gene. The CDR3 has 13 amino acids. Trimming shortened V by 4 bases and J by 3 bases, and 7 bases separated the two germline ends. Germline V lookup: CDR1 MNHEY, CDR2 SMNVEV (reference sequence). CDR3 in amino acids: CASSYQSGNTIYF. The DNA of the CDR3 is TGTGCCAGCAGTTATCAGAGTGGAAACACCATATATTTT.

The genes are TRBV29-1 and TRBJ1-1; 10 nucleotides line up with TRBD1. The V segment lost 6 bases and the J segment 4 bases; nucleotides outside the gene matches: 5. CDR1 is SQVTM and CDR2 is ANQGSEA in the germline V gene. The CDR3 runs 13 residues. The CDR3 here is CSVYGTGATEAFF. The CDR3 DNA sequence: TGCAGCGTGTACGGGACAGGGGCCACTGAAGCTTTCTTT.

V and J are TRBV4-3 and TRBJ2-1; tentatively, D is TRBD2 (5 bases). The CDR3 loop spans 13 amino acids. Trimming pared 0 bases from V and 6 bases from J, leaving 6 bases between. Germline CDR1 reads LGHNA; CDR2 reads YSLEER. The CDR3 DNA reads TGCGCCAGCAGCCAAGAGAGGGTCAATGAGCAGTTCTTC. Protein sequence: CASSQERVNEQFF.

J is TRBJ1-1 and V is TRBV7-2; tentative D call: TRBD1 (6 bases). The CDR3 is made up of 17 amino acids. V was cut by 4 bases and J by 1 base, with 19 bases left in between. Germline V gene data show CDR1 as SGHTA and CDR2 as FQGNSA. The CDR3 DNA reads TGTGCCAGCAGCTCCTCAAACGCGGGGGGGCCGAACACTGAAGCTTTCTTT. Translation gives CASSSSNAGGPNTEAFF.

This clone was seen only once. This chain connects TRBV5-1 to TRBJ1-3, with 8 bases aligning to TRBD1. The germline V gene has CDR1 SGHRS and CDR2 YFSETQ. The CDR3 contains 16 residues. V lost 0 bases, J lost 2 bases, and 4 bases stayed unmatched. The CDR3 protein is CASSLEGQGAGNTIYF. The DNA for the CDR3 is TGCGCCAGCAGCTTGGAAGGACAGGGAGCTGGAAACACCATATATTTT. The variable domain in full, completed from reference TRBV5-1 and TRBJ1-3, reads KAGVTQTPRYLIKTRGQQVTLSCSPISGHRSVSWYQQTPGQGLQFLFEYFSETQRNKGNFPGRFSGRQFSNSRSEMNVSTLELGDSALYLCASSLEGQGAGNTIYFGEGSWLTVV.

J is TRBJ1-5 and V is TRBV11-2; D perhaps matches TRBD1 (6 bases). This CDR3 region has 14 residues. Germline CDR1 reads SGHAT; CDR2 reads FQNNGV. Trimming took off 0 bases at V and 5 bases at J, with 8 bases between the two ends. DNA for the CDR3: TGTGCCAGCAGCTTAGATCCAGGGGATCAGCCCCAGCATTTT. Translated, it gives CASSLDPGDQPQHF. The variable domain in full, with the rest retrieved from reference TRBV11-2 and TRBJ1-5, is EAGVAQSPRYKIIEKRQSVAFWCNPISGHATLYWYQQILGQGPKLLIQFQNNGVVDDSQLPKDRFSAERLKGVDSTLKIQPAKLEDSAVYLCASSLDPGDQPQHFGDGTRLSIL.

The V and J genes are TRBV6-2 or TRBV6-3 and TRBJ1-1; tentatively, D is TRBD1 (5 bases). The length of the CDR3 is 15 residues. Trimming took off 5 bases at V and 0 bases at J, with 13 bases between the two ends. Germline V gene lookup returns CDR1 MNHEY and CDR2 SVGEGT. The CDR3 loop is CASSRRQLMNTEAFF. Here the CDR3 DNA reads TGTGCCAGCAGTCGGCGACAGCTTATGAACACTGAAGCTTTCTTT.